The present entry profiles one TCR beta chain with its context. This sample stems from a study of technical replicates of blood from a few donors. Assay used: immunoSEQ multiplex PCR; TCRdb lists only in-frame clones, some missing. The sample lists 80,000 to 95,000 clones, 90% to 96% seen once, with roughly 0.39% in the top ten. This clonotype was obtained from a human donor in good health. What was sequenced was T cells isolated from PBMCs.

The CDR3 reads CASSGQGPTEAFF. Written as DNA, the CDR3 is TGTGCCAGCAGCGGACAGGGGCCCACTGAAGCTTTCTTT. V gene TRBV9 combines with J gene TRBJ1-1, with 8 bases that match TRBD1. Germline V gene data show CDR1 as SGDLS and CDR2 as YYNGEE. This CDR3 spans 13 amino acids. Trimming removed 3 bases from V and 4 bases from J; junction bases left unmatched: 2. Combining the CDR3 with reference TRBV9 and TRBJ1-1 gives the whole variable domain DSGVTQTPKHLITATGQRVTLRCSPRSGDLSVYWYQQSLDQGLQFLIQYYNGEERAKGNILERFSAQQFPDLHSELNLSSLELGDSALYFCASSGQGPTEAFFGQGTRLTVV.